A single sample gave rise to the 26 T cell receptor beta chains below, sequenced in a study of shared clonotypes between healthy human individuals. Method: immunoSEQ multiplex PCR; TCRdb's copy keeps in-frame clones and lacks some. The sample contains 550,000 to 700,000 clones, more than 70% of which appear only once. The sample taken for sequencing was memory CD4+ T cells sorted from blood. Subset defined: CD45RA-negative fraction. These receptors were taken from a woman aged 25 to 45 in good health.

The rearrangement links TRBV6-6 to TRBJ2-7, with 14 bases that match TRBD2. There are 16 residues in the CDR3. Germline V gives CDR1 MNHNY, CDR2 SVGAGI (reference sequence). The V gene end was trimmed by 0 bases and the J gene end by 5 bases; junction bases not matched to a gene: 3. The CDR3 spells CASSYSRTSGRHEQYF. The DNA of the CDR3 is TGTGCCAGCAGTTACTCCCGGACTAGCGGGAGGCACGAGCAGTACTTC.

This clone was seen more than once but under ten times. The J gene is TRBJ1-4, the V gene TRBV28, with 7 positions matching TRBD1. The CDR3 length is 14 residues. The J segment lost 7 bases and the V segment lost 9 bases, leaving 11 bases of the junction unmatched. CDR1 is MDHEN, CDR2 SYDVKM, per germline. This chain's CDR3 is CASRDSRAGEKLFF. CDR3 in DNA: TGTGCCAGTAGGGACAGCCGCGCGGGTGAAAAACTGTTTTTT.

The chain links TRBV28 to TRBJ1-1; maybe TRBD1 (5 bases). Germline V lookup: CDR1 MDHEN, CDR2 SYDVKM. V was pared by 1 base and J by 4 bases, with 16 bases between. This CDR3 contains 16 residues. The CDR3, as DNA: TGTGCCAGCAGTTTATCGCAGGGACTCCTTAGCACTGAAGCTTTCTTT. Residues: CASSLSQGLLSTEAFF.

The chain couples TRBV18 to TRBJ1-5; TRBD1 is a possible D gene (6 bases). V dropped 3 bases and J dropped 2 bases, with 14 bases sitting between them. Germline V gene lookup returns CDR1 KGHSH and CDR2 LQKENI. This CDR3 has 16 amino acids. The CDR3 coding sequence is TGTGCCAGCTCACCTAACAGGGACGGGGGCAATCAGCCCCAGCATTTT. Translating it yields CASSPNRDGGNQPQHF.

Details on this clone: In the same sample, other DNA sequences code for this CDR3. This chain joins TRBV6-5 and TRBJ1-3; 8 positions match TRBD1. The CDR3 spans 15 residues. The trim removed 5 bases at V and 0 bases at J, leaving 3 bases unmatched. CDR1 MNHEY and CDR2 SVGAGI come from the germline V gene. The CDR3 DNA follows: TGTGCCAGCAGTAGGACAGGGAGCTCTGGAAACACCATATATTTT. Amino acid sequence: CASSRTGSSGNTIYF.

With regard to this clone: An end of the junction differs from the germline gene, which may be a read error. The chain has TRBV18 and TRBJ2-2; 9 bases map to TRBD2. CDR3 length: 15 amino acids. The germline V gene has CDR1 KGHSH and CDR2 LQKENI. The chain's CDR3 is CASSRGSGSAGELFF. CDR3 DNA sequence: TGTGCCAGTTCACGCGGTAGCGGGAGTGCCGGGGAGCTGTTTTTT.

V gene TRBV7-8 combines with J gene TRBJ1-2, with D unclear. The CDR3 runs to 13 residues. Trimming stripped 0 bases from V and 5 bases from J, with 7 bases between. Germline V CDR1 and CDR2: SGHVS, FQNEAQ. Here the CDR3 reads CASSLARAYGYTF. The CDR3 coding sequence is TGTGCCAGCAGCTTAGCGCGGGCGTATGGCTACACCTTC.

The chain recombines TRBV7-8 with TRBJ2-7; 11 positions match TRBD1. V lost 3 bases to trimming and J lost 4 bases; unmatched junction nucleotides: 8. Germline lookup yields CDR1 SGHVS and CDR2 FQNEAQ. The CDR3 sequence is 16 residues long. The CDR3 loop is CASSLTRTGGLYEQYF. In DNA, the CDR3 is TGTGCCAGCAGCTTGACTCGGACAGGGGGCTTGTACGAGCAGTACTTC.

The DNA for the CDR3 is TGTGCCAGCAGCCAAAATAGGCTAGCGGGAGGACACGGGGAGCTGTTTTTT. Translation: CASSQNRLAGGHGELFF. This chain uses TRBV4-2 with TRBJ2-2, with TRBD2 matching over 11 bases. Unmatched junction bases numbered 9, after V lost 2 bases and J lost 7 bases. The CDR3 contains 17 residues. Germline V lookup: CDR1 LGHNA, CDR2 YNFKEQ.

This clone was observed a few times. The V gene is TRBV21-1, the J gene TRBJ2-4. TRBV21-1 is a recognized pseudogene. The CDR3 is 14 amino acids. The CDR3 nucleotides read TGTGCCAGCCCAAGGGATACCCACGGGCTGCGGTTGTACTTC. Residues: CASPRDTHGLRLYF.

J is TRBJ1-3 and V is TRBV7-2; TRBD1 matches 7 bases. This CDR3 has 17 amino acids. V shed 3 bases and J 1 base; nucleotides not matched to a gene: 9. The germline V gene has CDR1 SGHTA and CDR2 FQGNSA. In nucleotides, the CDR3 is TGTGCCAGCAGCTTGGCGTTCCCAGGGGGGTCTGGAAACACCATATATTTT. As protein: CASSLAFPGGSGNTIYF.

CDR3 in amino acids: CASSFPGPQETQYF. The CDR3 DNA sequence: TGCGCCAGCAGCTTCCCGGGACCGCAAGAGACCCAGTACTTC. The chain carries TRBV5-1 and TRBJ2-5; D is perhaps TRBD1 or TRBD2 (5 bases each). Germline-derived CDR1 and CDR2 are SGHRS and YFSETQ. Trimming shortened V by 2 bases and J by 2 bases, and 10 bases separated the two germline ends. The CDR3 is 14 amino acids. The variable domain in full, with the rest retrieved from reference TRBV5-1 and TRBJ2-5, is KAGVTQTPRYLIKTRGQQVTLSCSPISGHRSVSWYQQTPGQGLQFLFEYFSETQRNKGNFPGRFSGRQFSNSRSEMNVSTLELGDSALYLCASSFPGPQETQYFGPGTRLLVL.

As DNA, the CDR3 is TGTGCCAGCAGGCCAACAGGGCTATCGTACGAGCAGTACTTC. As protein: CASRPTGLSYEQYF. This sequence joins TRBV28 and TRBJ2-7; weak D call: TRBD1 (6 bases). V lost 6 bases to trimming and J lost 4 bases, with 16 bases between them. Germline-derived CDR1 and CDR2 are MDHEN and SYDVKM. This CDR3 has 14 amino acids. Complete variable domain (other parts from reference TRBV28 and TRBJ2-7): DVKVTQSSRYLVKRTGEKVFLECVQDMDHENMFWYRQDPGLGLRLIYFSYDVKMKEKGDIPEGYSVSREKKERFSLILESASTNQTSMYLCASRPTGLSYEQYFGPGTRLTVT.

The CDR3: CASSVRSQETQYF. The CDR3 DNA sequence: TGTGCCAGCAGCGTCCGGTCCCAAGAGACCCAGTACTTC. The V gene is TRBV9, the J gene TRBJ2-5; the D is unclear. From germline, CDR1 is SGDLS and CDR2 YYNGEE. Trimming cost V 2 bases and J 1 base, with 6 bases left between them. The CDR3 totals 13 residues.

The chain links TRBV11-2 to TRBJ2-2, with D possibly being TRBD2 (5 bases). V lost 2 bases, J lost 6 bases, and 13 bases lay in between. The V gene's germline CDR1 is SGHAT and CDR2 FQNNGV. The CDR3 has 15 amino acids. Written as DNA, the CDR3 is TGTGCCAGCAGCTTAATGGCCGCGGGTCCCGGGGAGCTGTTTTTT. It encodes CASSLMAAGPGELFF. The variable domain in full, with the rest retrieved from reference TRBV11-2 and TRBJ2-2, is EAGVAQSPRYKIIEKRQSVAFWCNPISGHATLYWYQQILGQGPKLLIQFQNNGVVDDSQLPKDRFSAERLKGVDSTLKIQPAKLEDSAVYLCASSLMAAGPGELFFGEGSRLTVL.

This clone was seen only a few times. CDR3 sequence reads: CASSLRGDHGYTF. CDR3 nucleotide sequence: TGCGCCAGCAGCTTACGGGGGGACCATGGCTACACCTTC. The chain employs TRBV5-1 and TRBJ1-2; TRBD1 is a possible D gene (5 bases). Germline CDR1 and CDR2: SGHRS and YFSETQ. V was trimmed by 2 bases and J by 6 bases, leaving 11 bases between them. This CDR3 is built from 13 residues.

V usage is TRBV20-1 and J usage is TRBJ1-1; the D gene is possibly TRBD1 (5 bases). CDR3 size: 10 residues. Germline V gene data show CDR1 as DFQATT and CDR2 as SNEGSKA (reference sequence). The DNA of the CDR3 is TGCATGGCAGGGAGGGCTGAAGCTTTCTTT. Protein product: CMAGRAEAFF.

The chain uses TRBV2 and TRBJ2-7, with 8 bases identical to TRBD2. V lost 7 bases, J lost 0 bases, and 23 bases stayed unmatched. This CDR3 spans 20 amino acids. Per germline, CDR1 SNHLY and CDR2 FYNNEI. This chain's CDR3 is CASTLRAVSTSGWDSYEQYF. In DNA form, the CDR3 reads TGTGCCAGCACCCTCAGGGCAGTTTCAACTAGCGGTTGGGACTCCTACGAGCAGTACTTC.

This clone was seen only once. The chain employs TRBV5-4 and TRBJ2-7; a possible D gene is TRBD2 (5 bases). This CDR3 is 17 amino acids long. V lost 4 bases and J 2 bases, leaving 22 bases between the germline ends. Germline CDR1 SGHNT, CDR2 YYREEE (reference sequence). The CDR3 DNA reads as TGTGCCAGCAGCGCGGACGGTGGGTTTCCGGGGACCTACGAGCAGTACTTC. Translation: CASSADGGFPGTYEQYF.

This sequence joins TRBV7-6 and TRBJ2-1; TRBD2 matches at 11 bases. The length of the CDR3 is 16 residues. The ends lost 5 bases at V and 7 bases at J; junction bases unmatched: 10. Germline V gives CDR1 SGHVS, CDR2 FNYEAQ. CDR3 residues: CASSRSVIAGGNEQFF. DNA of the CDR3: TGTGCCAGCAGCCGTTCTGTGATAGCGGGAGGGAATGAGCAGTTCTTC.

This chain links TRBV19 with TRBJ2-4; possibly TRBD2 for D (7 bases). The germline gives CDR1 LNHDA, CDR2 SQIVND (reference sequence). The CDR3 loop spans 18 amino acids. Trimming took off 4 bases at V and 1 base at J, with 20 bases between the two ends. In DNA, the CDR3 is TGTGCCAGTAGTACCCCGGGGGGCGGGCTCTCGGCCAAAAACATTCAGTACTTC. Translated: CASSTPGGGLSAKNIQYF. Full variable domain (remainder filled in from reference TRBV19 and TRBJ2-4): DGGITQSPKYLFRKEGQNVTLSCEQNLNHDAMYWYRQDPGQGLRLIYYSQIVNDFQKGDIAEGYSVSREKKESFPLTVTSAQKNPTAFYLCASSTPGGGLSAKNIQYFGAGTRLSVL.

This sequence joins TRBV4-2 and TRBJ1-2, with unresolved D. CDR1 is LGHNA and CDR2 is YNFKEQ in the germline V gene. Trimming pared 4 bases from V and 4 bases from J, leaving 10 bases between. The CDR3 is 13 residues long. CDR3 in amino acids: CASSLGWSYGYTF. As DNA, the CDR3 is TGTGCCAGCAGCCTAGGATGGTCCTATGGCTACACCTTC.

The chain links TRBV7-9 to TRBJ2-3; D uncertain. This CDR3 comprises 12 residues. Germline CDR1 reads SEHNR; CDR2 reads FQNEAQ (reference sequence). The V and J ends lost 5 bases and 3 bases respectively, with 6 bases between them. CDR3 DNA sequence: TGTGCCAGCAGCCCCCCTACAGATACGCAGTATTTT. This codes for CASSPPTDTQYF.

The table lists this clone with many counts. The V gene is TRBV6-1, the J gene TRBJ2-1; D may be TRBD1 or TRBD2 (6 bases each). Trimming removed 4 bases at V and 7 bases at J, with 17 bases between. This CDR3 comprises 15 residues. Germline lookup yields CDR1 MNHNS and CDR2 SASEGT. The CDR3 sequence is CASSADSSGANEQFF. CDR3 nucleotides: TGTGCCAGCAGTGCAGACAGTTCGGGGGCAAATGAGCAGTTCTTC.

The chain recombines TRBV7-2 with TRBJ2-1; 13 nucleotides match TRBD2. CDR1 is SGHTA and CDR2 is FQGNSA in the germline V gene. With 1 base clipped from V and 9 bases from J, the junction kept 3 bases outside the gene matches. The CDR3 totals 15 residues. CDR3 residues: CASSLGTSGSFEQFF. The CDR3 DNA reads as TGTGCCAGCAGCTTAGGGACTAGCGGGAGTTTTGAGCAGTTCTTC.

V gene TRBV5-1 combines with J gene TRBJ2-6; TRBD1 matches 9 bases. The V segment lost 0 bases and the J segment 0 bases; nucleotides outside the gene matches: 4. The CDR3 is 18 amino acids. CDR1 is SGHRS and CDR2 is YFSETQ in the germline V gene. CDR3 loop: CASSLVGTGISGANVLTF. CDR3 coding DNA: TGCGCCAGCAGCTTGGTCGGGACAGGGATCTCTGGGGCCAACGTCCTGACTTTC.